This note documents a single T cell receptor (beta chain) sequence. The V end was cut by 6 bases, the J end by 0 bases, with 11 bases between. Looked up from germline, CDR1 is SQVTM and CDR2 is ANQGSEA. The CDR3 consists of 13 residues. This specimen comes from a study of control samples from healthy donors and cancer patients. Clones were sequenced by immunoSEQ multiplex PCR, and TCRdb holds only the in-frame ones, with some missing. The top ten hold just over 2% of the sample, which has roughly 170,000 clones, approximately 91% seen once. This chain links TRBV29-1 with TRBJ1-1, with D perhaps matching TRBD1 (6 bases). The sequencing sample was made of blood. The clonotype originates from a woman aged 40 to 55 in good health. CDR3 loop: CSVEDSLNTEAFF. DNA for the CDR3: TGCAGCGTGGAGGACAGCTTGAACACTGAAGCTTTCTTT.